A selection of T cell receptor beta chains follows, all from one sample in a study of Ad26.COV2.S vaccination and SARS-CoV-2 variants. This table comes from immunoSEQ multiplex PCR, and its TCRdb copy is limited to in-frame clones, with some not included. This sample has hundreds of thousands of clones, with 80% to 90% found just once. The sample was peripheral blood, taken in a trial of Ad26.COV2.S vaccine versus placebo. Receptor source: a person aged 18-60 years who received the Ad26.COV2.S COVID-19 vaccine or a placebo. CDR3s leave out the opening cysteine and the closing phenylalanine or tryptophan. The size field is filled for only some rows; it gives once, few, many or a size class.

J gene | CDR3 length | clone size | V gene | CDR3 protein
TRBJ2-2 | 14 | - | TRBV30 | AWSQQGPADTGELF
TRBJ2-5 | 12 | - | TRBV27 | ASSLFGGGETQY
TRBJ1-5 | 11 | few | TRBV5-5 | ASSPNPGQPQH
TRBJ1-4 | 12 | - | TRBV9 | ASSVELRSEKLF
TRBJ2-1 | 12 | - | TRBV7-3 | ASRGTANYNEQF
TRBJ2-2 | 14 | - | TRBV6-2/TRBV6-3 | ASSSWGTGNTGELF
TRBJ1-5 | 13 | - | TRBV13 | ASSRGQGLNQPQH
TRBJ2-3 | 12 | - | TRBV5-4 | ASSSPGQGDTQY
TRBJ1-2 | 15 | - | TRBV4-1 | ASSQDLRGPYGSGYT
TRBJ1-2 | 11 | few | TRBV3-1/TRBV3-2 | ASSQDGNYGYT
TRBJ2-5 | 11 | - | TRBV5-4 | ASSLRGRETQY
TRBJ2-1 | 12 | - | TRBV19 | ASSIRGPYNEQF
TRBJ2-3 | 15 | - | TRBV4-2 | ASSQADSGGYTDTQY
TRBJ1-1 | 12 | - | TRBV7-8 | ASTWGRGDTEAF
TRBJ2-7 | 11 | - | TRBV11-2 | ASSLGYPYEQY
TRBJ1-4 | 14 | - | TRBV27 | ASSPKWRGTNEKLF
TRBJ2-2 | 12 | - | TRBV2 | ASSRYRDTGELF